The 30 T cell receptor beta chains below were found in one sample sequenced in a study of cytomegalovirus exposure and HLA in healthy donors. PCR primers comprised 60 Vbeta and 13 Jbeta primers. This table comes from immunoSEQ multiplex PCR, and its TCRdb copy is limited to in-frame clones, with some not included. This table holds 150,000 or so clones, around nine tenths found once. Sequences were obtained from PBMCs. These receptors originate from a woman aged 18-35 years in good health and CMV-seronegative.

The V gene is TRBV5-1, the J gene TRBJ1-5; D unclear. V was shortened by 0 bases and J by 4 bases, with 8 bases between the two germline ends. The CDR3 runs to 14 residues. Germline lookup yields CDR1 SGHRS and CDR2 YFSETQ. The CDR3, as DNA: TGCGCCAGCAGCTTGGACAGTGGGAATCAGCCCCAGCATTTT. Amino acids: CASSLDSGNQPQHF.

This chain uses TRBV28 with TRBJ1-1; D unresolved. Germline V CDR1 and CDR2: MDHEN, SYDVKM. The V and J ends lost 5 bases and 1 base respectively, with 20 bases between them. CDR3 length: 17 residues. The CDR3, as DNA: TGTGCCAGCAGTCTAAACAGACGACCCAGTGGGAACACTGAAGCTTTCTTT. This codes for CASSLNRRPSGNTEAFF.

The chain combines TRBV27 with TRBJ2-3; possible D gene TRBD1, 7 bases. This CDR3 spans 16 amino acids. The V gene lost 0 bases and the J gene lost 0 bases, with 10 bases spanning the gap. Germline lookup yields CDR1 MNHEY and CDR2 SMNVEV (reference sequence). CDR3 in DNA: TGTGCCAGCAGTTTATCCCCAGGGGGGAGCACAGATACGCAGTATTTT. Translated, it gives CASSLSPGGSTDTQYF.

The rearrangement uses TRBV30 and TRBJ2-3, with D perhaps TRBD2 (5 bases). Germline CDR1 GTSNPN, CDR2 SVGIG (reference sequence). This CDR3 is 14 amino acids long. V was pared by 0 bases and J by 2 bases, with 9 bases between. CDR3: CAWSVRGYTDTQYF. In DNA, the CDR3 is TGTGCCTGGAGTGTACGCGGGTACACAGATACGCAGTATTTT.

V and J are TRBV27 and TRBJ1-5; 7 bases are shared with TRBD1. J was trimmed by 0 bases and V by 4 bases; bases with no gene match: 9. This CDR3 is 17 amino acids long. CDR1 and CDR2 from the germline V gene are MNHEY and SMNVEV (reference sequence). The CDR3 is CASSSAPGTDSNQPQHF. DNA of the CDR3: TGTGCCAGCAGTTCCGCCCCGGGGACAGATAGCAATCAGCCCCAGCATTTT.

The chain joins TRBV6-1 to TRBJ1-4, with 8 bases aligning to TRBD1. With 4 bases clipped from V and 0 bases from J, the junction kept 7 bases outside the gene matches. This CDR3 spans 17 amino acids. Germline loops: CDR1 MNHNS, CDR2 SASEGT. The CDR3 nucleotides are TGTGCCAGCAGTGGAACAGGGGGGATTGCAACTAATGAAAAACTGTTTTTT. It yields the protein CASSGTGGIATNEKLFF.

This sequence joins TRBV11-1 and TRBJ2-7; perhaps TRBD1 as D (5 bases). The germline gives CDR1 SGHAT, CDR2 FQDESV (reference sequence). Trimming left V 6 bases short and J 4 bases short, with 7 bases between. This CDR3 is 11 amino acids long. The CDR3 loop reads CASSSGYEQYF. In DNA form, the CDR3 reads TGTGCCAGCAGTTCAGGGTACGAGCAGTACTTC.

V is TRBV28 and J is TRBJ2-7, with D perhaps TRBD2 (5 bases). CDR1 MDHEN and CDR2 SYDVKM come from the germline V gene. V was trimmed by 8 bases and J by 4 bases, leaving 18 bases between them. This CDR3 has 14 residues. Here the CDR3 reads CASRTQRQSYEQYF. The CDR3 DNA reads TGTGCCAGCCGGACGCAGCGGCAGTCATACGAGCAGTACTTC.

The J gene is TRBJ1-5, the V gene TRBV7-2, with 11 bases identical to TRBD1. The CDR3 consists of 14 residues. Germline lookup yields CDR1 SGHTA and CDR2 FQGNSA. The J segment lost 9 bases and the V segment lost 3 bases, leaving 4 bases of the junction unmatched. CDR3 amino acids: CASSFTGQGVPQHF. The CDR3 region has the DNA TGTGCCAGCAGCTTTACGGGACAGGGGGTGCCCCAGCATTTT. Drawing the rest from reference TRBV7-2 and TRBJ1-5, the complete variable domain is GAGVSQSPSNKVTEKGKDVELRCDPISGHTALYWYRQSLGQGLEFLIYFQGNSAPDKSGLPSDRFSAERTGGSVSTLTIQRTQQEDSAVYLCASSFTGQGVPQHFGDGTRLSIL.

This clone appeared once. The J gene is TRBJ2-7, the V gene TRBV29-1; 15 positions match TRBD2. The CDR3 covers 15 residues. Germline CDR1 and CDR2: SQVTM and ANQGSEA. The ends lost 5 bases at V and 7 bases at J; junction bases unmatched: 9. The CDR3: CSVSGTSGGFREQYF. CDR3 coding DNA: TGCAGCGTTTCCGGGACTAGCGGGGGGTTCCGGGAGCAGTACTTC.

This clone was counted a single time. V is TRBV27 and J is TRBJ2-6; 10 bases fit TRBD1. J was trimmed by 1 base and V by 0 bases; bases with no gene match: 3. CDR3 length: 18 amino acids. Germline CDR1 reads MNHEY; CDR2 reads SMNVEV (reference sequence). CDR3 sequence (DNA): TGTGCCAGCAGTTTATCCGGGACAGGGGCATCTGGGGCCAACGTCCTGACTTTC. It encodes CASSLSGTGASGANVLTF.

The CDR3 protein is CASSSRSEQYF. The DNA of the CDR3 is TGTGCCAGCAGTTCGAGGAGCGAGCAGTACTTC. The chain couples TRBV7-6 to TRBJ2-7; D uncertain. This CDR3 comprises 11 residues. V was trimmed by 6 bases and J by 6 bases, leaving 9 bases between them. Germline CDR1 and CDR2: SGHVS and FNYEAQ.

Turning to this clone: The same CDR3 arises from other DNA sequences in this sample as well. The chain joins TRBV2 to TRBJ2-5; perhaps TRBD1 as D (6 bases). The CDR3 contains 13 residues. Trimming removed 4 bases at V and 2 bases at J, with 8 bases between. Per germline, CDR1 SNHLY and CDR2 FYNNEI. The DNA for the CDR3 is TGTGCCAGCAGTGGTACAGGGCAAGAGACCCAGTACTTC. Translation: CASSGTGQETQYF.

This clone appeared a few times. J is TRBJ2-6 and V is TRBV4-1, with D unclear. CDR3 size: 16 residues. Trimming took off 1 base at V and 2 bases at J, with 9 bases between the two ends. Looked up from germline, CDR1 is MGHRA and CDR2 is YSYEKL. CDR3 sequence: CASSQGTSTGANVLTF. The DNA of the CDR3 is TGCGCCAGCAGCCAAGGAACTTCTACTGGGGCCAACGTCCTGACTTTC.

The chain employs TRBV2 and TRBJ2-7; D remains ambiguous. Germline CDR1 is SNHLY and CDR2 is FYNNEI. This CDR3 contains 11 residues. Trimming removed 7 bases from V and 2 bases from J, with 6 bases in between. This chain's CDR3 is CASTYTYEQYF. CDR3 DNA sequence: TGTGCCAGCACTTACACCTACGAGCAGTACTTC.

The genes are TRBV30 and TRBJ1-3; 9 bases align to TRBD1. From germline, CDR1 is GTSNPN and CDR2 SVGIG (reference sequence). The CDR3 runs to 12 residues. Trimming at V came to 8 bases and at J to 3 bases, leaving 2 bases not matched to a gene. CDR3 residues: CAGDRVGNTIYF. CDR3 sequence (DNA): TGTGCCGGGGACAGGGTTGGAAACACCATATATTTT.

This chain uses TRBV11-2 with TRBJ1-1; possible D gene TRBD1, 5 bases. The V gene's germline CDR1 is SGHAT and CDR2 FQNNGV. The CDR3 covers 17 residues. V was pared by 1 base and J by 0 bases, with 15 bases between. Here the CDR3 reads CASSLGRRGWVNTEAFF. The CDR3 DNA follows: TGTGCCAGCAGCTTAGGTCGGAGGGGATGGGTGAACACTGAAGCTTTCTTT.

The chain has TRBV27 and TRBJ1-2, with D maybe TRBD1 (6 bases). The CDR3 contains 13 residues. V lost 5 bases, J lost 2 bases, and 9 bases lay in between. Germline V CDR1 and CDR2: MNHEY, SMNVEV (reference sequence). CDR3 nucleotides: TGTGCCAGCAGTCCCGGACAGAACTATGGCTACACCTTC. Its translation is CASSPGQNYGYTF.

V usage is TRBV7-9 and J usage is TRBJ1-6; TRBD1 aligns across 8 bases. Germline V gene lookup returns CDR1 SEHNR and CDR2 FQNEAQ (reference sequence). The CDR3 is 13 residues long. Trimming took 7 bases from V and 8 from J; bases not matched to a gene: 4. The DNA for the CDR3 is TGTGCCAGCACCGAGGGACAGGATTCACCCCTCCACTTT. Amino acids: CASTEGQDSPLHF.

This clone came up once. Other DNA sequences of this sample code for an identical CDR3. This chain joins TRBV2 and TRBJ2-2; D perhaps matches TRBD1 (5 bases). This CDR3 is 14 amino acids long. Looked up from germline, CDR1 is SNHLY and CDR2 is FYNNEI. With 9 bases removed from V and 3 bases from J, the gap between germline ends came to 14 bases. This chain's CDR3 is CASRTPQDTGELFF. The DNA of the CDR3 is TGTGCCAGTAGAACCCCACAGGACACCGGGGAGCTGTTTTTT.

The chain carries TRBV6-1 and TRBJ2-5; TRBD1 matches 8 bases. This CDR3 spans 13 amino acids. The J segment lost 5 bases and the V segment lost 4 bases, leaving 3 bases of the junction unmatched. The germline V gene encodes CDR1 MNHNS and CDR2 SASEGT. Here the CDR3 reads CASSGQGWETQYF. The DNA of the CDR3 is TGTGCCAGCAGTGGACAGGGGTGGGAGACCCAGTACTTC.

The CDR3 loop reads CASSSQDTLYEQYF. The DNA of the CDR3 is TGTGCCAGCAGCTCACAGGATACTCTCTACGAGCAGTACTTC. The rearrangement links TRBV7-9 to TRBJ2-7, with a tentative D call TRBD1 (5 bases). V lost 4 bases and J lost 3, with 13 bases in between. CDR1 and CDR2 (germline): SEHNR, FQNEAQ (reference sequence). CDR3 length: 14 amino acids.

The chain carries TRBV5-1 and TRBJ1-1, with 7 nucleotides matching TRBD1. The trim removed 4 bases at V and 0 bases at J, leaving 9 bases unmatched. The CDR3 has 16 amino acids. Germline CDR1 is SGHRS and CDR2 is YFSETQ. The CDR3 coding sequence is TGCGCCAGCAGCCCCGGACAGGAGGGGTTGAACACTGAAGCTTTCTTT. It is translated as CASSPGQEGLNTEAFF.

This chain connects TRBV30 to TRBJ1-1; 7 bases map to TRBD1. The V segment lost 1 base and the J segment 5 bases; nucleotides outside the gene matches: 7. The CDR3 runs 14 residues. In germline, CDR1 is GTSNPN, CDR2 SVGIG (reference sequence). CDR3 DNA: TGTGCCTGGAGTGGGACAGGTGGGGCAACTGAAGCTTTCTTT. It translates to CAWSGTGGATEAFF.

The chain uses TRBV27 and TRBJ2-2, with D maybe TRBD2 (5 bases). Germline lookup yields CDR1 MNHEY and CDR2 SMNVEV (reference sequence). The V end was cut by 5 bases, the J end by 4 bases, with 20 bases between. The CDR3 consists of 17 residues. For the CDR3, the DNA is TGTGCCAGCAGTGAACGAAAAATGACGGGAAGCACCGGGGAGCTGTTTTTT. It translates to CASSERKMTGSTGELFF.

The CDR3 spells CASSLVFGTVNQPQHF. CDR3 DNA sequence: TGTGCCAGCAGCTTAGTGTTCGGGACAGTTAATCAGCCCCAGCATTTT. V and J are TRBV11-2 and TRBJ1-5; TRBD1 matches at 7 bases. Germline V gene lookup returns CDR1 SGHAT and CDR2 FQNNGV. With V trimmed by 1 base and J by 4 bases, 7 bases remained unmatched. This CDR3 is 16 amino acids long.

The chain links TRBV2 to TRBJ2-5, with 7 positions matching TRBD1. The CDR3 runs 13 residues. V lost 8 bases to trimming and J lost 5 bases; unmatched junction nucleotides: 8. Germline V gives CDR1 SNHLY, CDR2 FYNNEI. The CDR3 reads CASQTGRRETQYF. The CDR3 coding sequence is TGTGCCAGCCAGACAGGGCGCAGGGAGACCCAGTACTTC.

The chain couples TRBV11-2 to TRBJ2-7, with 10 bases matching TRBD2. V dropped 5 bases and J dropped 3; count of bases not matched to a gene: 13. This CDR3 has 17 amino acids. CDR1 is SGHAT and CDR2 is FQNNGV in the germline V gene. The CDR3 DNA follows: TGTGCCAGCAGCCAATTGGGGCTAGCGGGGGCAAACTACGAGCAGTACTTC. Protein sequence: CASSQLGLAGANYEQYF.

The J gene is TRBJ2-5, the V gene TRBV7-3; no definite D call. CDR1 SGHTA and CDR2 FQGTGA come from the germline V gene. The CDR3 consists of 13 residues. The V and J ends lost 4 bases and 2 bases respectively, with 8 bases between them. CDR3: CASSSTPQETQYF. CDR3 in DNA: TGTGCCAGCAGCTCAACCCCGCAAGAGACCCAGTACTTC.

The V call is TRBV10-3, the J call TRBJ2-7, with 10 bases aligning to TRBD1. V shed 7 bases and J 5 bases; nucleotides not matched to a gene: 8. This CDR3 is 14 amino acids long. Looked up from germline, CDR1 is ENHRY and CDR2 is SYGVKD. The CDR3 spells CAINAGQGTHEQYF. In DNA, the CDR3 is TGTGCCATCAACGCGGGACAGGGGACCCACGAGCAGTACTTC.